Given below is one T cell receptor (beta chain) in context. The data originate from a study of control samples from healthy donors and cancer patients. The CDR3 spans 14 residues. Germline values: CDR1 SGHRS, CDR2 YFSETQ. The J segment lost 5 bases and the V segment lost 4 bases, leaving 8 bases of the junction unmatched. The assay was immunoSEQ multiplex PCR, and TCRdb's table has in-frame clones only and misses some. The sample consists of roughly 400,000 clones, 75% to 95% of them appearing once. What was sequenced was PBMCs. The clonotype was recovered from a middle-aged man with head and neck cancer. The V and J genes are TRBV5-1 and TRBJ2-5, with 7 bases identical to TRBD1. The CDR3 here is CASSRGTADETQYF. CDR3 coding DNA: TGCGCCAGCAGCAGGGGGACAGCGGACGAGACCCAGTACTTC. The full variable domain, with the rest looked up from reference TRBV5-1 and TRBJ2-5, is KAGVTQTPRYLIKTRGQQVTLSCSPISGHRSVSWYQQTPGQGLQFLFEYFSETQRNKGNFPGRFSGRQFSNSRSEMNVSTLELGDSALYLCASSRGTADETQYFGPGTRLLVL.